This T cell receptor (beta chain) was retrieved from a study of identical twins listed by TCRdb under 2016. About the study as a whole: The study deep-sequenced TCR alpha and beta repertoires from monozygotic twins, unrelated adults of various ages and cord blood to test whether fetal clonotypes persist. To rule out contamination, the twin experiments were replicated at different times with different library preparation protocols.

This clonotype was observed a handful of times. This clone's antigen is unknown. There are no base qualities to consult, and no much larger clone falls within one base. Here is what the overall study found, with its caveats: Fewer insertions were carried by abundant cord blood beta clonotypes; a weaker similar trend was observed in young adult naive repertoires, while no such trend was observed in memory repertoires. Invariant T cells such as MAIT and iNKT could partly confound zero-insertion analyses, though diverse VJ usage argued against this for most clonotypes. Compared with coincidental sharing between unrelated individuals, an excess of low generation-probability sequences was observed among out-of-frame TCR alpha sequences shared between twins. Because the same donors could not be followed over many years, the conclusions relied on cross-sectional statistical analysis. Excess twin sharing in beta out-of-frame sequences was weaker because fewer shared sequences lowered the signal-to-noise ratio. Recombination models systematically underestimated out-of-frame TCR alpha sharing in monozygotic twins but agreed with sharing between unrelated individuals.

Only healthy Caucasian donors were included. Three unrelated non-twin adults were additionally sequenced: a male aged 18 to 30, a male aged 50 to 60 and a female aged 50 to 60. Using Miltenyi CD45RO+ enrichment and human naive T-cell isolation kits, memory (CD45RO+) and naive T cells were isolated from PBMC. Libraries were made using 5' RACE. These reads were obtained on an Illumina HiSeq 2000. A universal primer binding site was introduced by template switching, and a unique molecular identifier was present in the final cDNA, enabling accurate counting of TCR cDNA molecules. Specific primers in the conserved constant-segment region were used to synthesize first-strand cDNA for the TCR alpha and beta chains. Each cDNA library was double barcoded, with a SMART-Mk sample barcode plus Illumina barcodes, to control for contamination. Two successive PCR steps introduced TruSeq adapter sequences along with Illumina sample barcodes. The Illumina HiSeq platform was used with custom primers to sequence TCR alpha and beta cDNA libraries. Per the original workflow: MiGEC processed the raw reads to extract unique molecular identifiers, while MiXCR was used to determine the CDR3 positions. For each individual, recombination models were inferred using an EM algorithm with the repgenHMM and IGoR tools. The tcR package in R was used for shared clonotype analysis, with sharing normalized by the product of cloneset sizes. To study raw recombination free of thymic and clonal selection effects, out-of-frame nonproductive sequences were analyzed. TCRdb handled the public reads itself, with Q25 trimming in fastp and clone calling in MiXCR, and kept productive beta chains. Rows with a matching CDR3 protein are joined into one entry that keeps the most common DNA and genes. TCRdb, not the original authors, processed these V and J calls. The sample table records 420,000 or so distinct CDR3 sequences; about a fifth of these occur just once. The ten largest clones capture around 12% of the sample.

V is cut back by 5 bases and J by 12 bases, with 13 bases in the junction unmatched. The CDR3 runs 15 residues from the cysteine to the phenylalanine. The read is trimmed to its CDR3 DNA, 45 bases read in frame from base 1. This sequence originates from a man in his fifties or sixties in good health. Rearrangement joined TRBV12-3 or TRBV12-4 to TRBJ1-1, and TRBD1 aligns with 12 junction nucleotides. The specimen sequenced was naive T cells sorted from blood. Per the publication, the cell subset or site label means: cells isolated with a human naive T-cell isolation kit. CDR3 region: CASSIDGTGGVVTFF. The DNA is TGTGCCAGCAGTATAGACGGGACAGGGGGCGTCGTGACTTTCTTT.